A selection of T cell receptor beta chains follows, all from one sample in a study of blood T cells in healthy people across ages. MiXCR was run by TCRdb on the 5' RACE reads, yielding one entry per CDR3 protein. This table has fewer than 2,000,000 distinct CDR3 sequences, 30% to 35% appearing once. The sequencing input was blood. These receptors originate from a woman aged 25 to 39 in good health. CDR3s include the opening cysteine and the closing phenylalanine or tryptophan. Expanded clones get a size class; other rows say once, few or many, or leave the size out.

clone_size cdr3_length j_call v_call cdr3_aa
few 12 TRBJ1-5 TRBV7-2 CASSLGPTPQHF
. 14 TRBJ2-2 TRBV6-1 CASSATPVAGELFF
few 11 TRBJ1-5 TRBV6-1 CASSEIQPQHF
few 17 TRBJ2-2 TRBV7-2 CASSLGGVVSGTGELFF
. 16 TRBJ1-4 TRBV12-3/TRBV12-4 CASSPRDGGMGGKRFF
once 15 TRBJ2-5 TRBV11-2 CASRSGRTYQETQYF
. 16 TRBJ2-3 TRBV15 CATSIGLAGVEDTQYF
many 13 TRBJ2-7 TRBV7-9 CASSPAGAGEQYF
few 12 TRBJ1-2 TRBV20-1 CSASTGAYGYTF
many 14 TRBJ2-1 TRBV27 CASSPSWTYNEQFF
many 14 TRBJ2-7 TRBV28 CASSLGFVPYEQYF
few 16 TRBJ1-2 TRBV27 CASSPQTGRTIYGYTF
. 15 TRBJ2-2 TRBV10-3 CAISGAATNTGELFF
few 12 TRBJ2-1 TRBV3-1 CASSQTRGRQFF